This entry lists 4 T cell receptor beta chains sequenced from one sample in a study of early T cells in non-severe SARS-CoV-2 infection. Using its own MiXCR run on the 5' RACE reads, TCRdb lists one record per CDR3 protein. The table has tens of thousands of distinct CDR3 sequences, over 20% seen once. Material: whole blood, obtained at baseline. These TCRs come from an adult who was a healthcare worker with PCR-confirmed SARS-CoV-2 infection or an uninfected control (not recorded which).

The CDR3 here is CASSPGTDPSGANVLTF. Here the CDR3 DNA reads TGTGCCAGCAGCCCTGGGACAGACCCCTCTGGGGCCAACGTCCTGACTTTC. J is TRBJ2-6 and V is TRBV5-6; 7 nucleotides align to TRBD1. V shed 4 bases and J 0 bases; nucleotides not matched to a gene: 7. This CDR3 region has 17 residues. In germline, CDR1 is SGHDT, CDR2 YYEEEE.

CDR3 protein: CASSLRTGGEQYF. CDR3 nucleotide sequence: TGTGCCAGCAGTTTAAGGACAGGGGGCGAGCAGTACTTC. V and J are TRBV27 and TRBJ2-7; 10 nucleotides line up with TRBD1. Per germline, CDR1 MNHEY and CDR2 SMNVEV (reference sequence). V trimming: 2 bases; J trimming: 6 bases; junction bases outside the gene matches: 1. The CDR3 covers 13 residues.

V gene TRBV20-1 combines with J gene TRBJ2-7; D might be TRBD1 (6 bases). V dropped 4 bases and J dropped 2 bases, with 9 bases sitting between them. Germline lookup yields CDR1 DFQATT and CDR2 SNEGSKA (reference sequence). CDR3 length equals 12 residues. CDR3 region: CSATQGTYEQYF. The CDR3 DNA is TGCAGTGCTACACAGGGCACCTACGAGCAGTACTTC.

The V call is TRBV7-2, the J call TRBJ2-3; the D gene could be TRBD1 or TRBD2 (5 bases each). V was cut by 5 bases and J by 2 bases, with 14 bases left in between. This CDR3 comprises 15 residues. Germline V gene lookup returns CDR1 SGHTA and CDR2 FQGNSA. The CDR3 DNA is TGTGCCAGCAGCCTGGGACCGCTACTCACAGATACGCAGTATTTT. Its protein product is CASSLGPLLTDTQYF.